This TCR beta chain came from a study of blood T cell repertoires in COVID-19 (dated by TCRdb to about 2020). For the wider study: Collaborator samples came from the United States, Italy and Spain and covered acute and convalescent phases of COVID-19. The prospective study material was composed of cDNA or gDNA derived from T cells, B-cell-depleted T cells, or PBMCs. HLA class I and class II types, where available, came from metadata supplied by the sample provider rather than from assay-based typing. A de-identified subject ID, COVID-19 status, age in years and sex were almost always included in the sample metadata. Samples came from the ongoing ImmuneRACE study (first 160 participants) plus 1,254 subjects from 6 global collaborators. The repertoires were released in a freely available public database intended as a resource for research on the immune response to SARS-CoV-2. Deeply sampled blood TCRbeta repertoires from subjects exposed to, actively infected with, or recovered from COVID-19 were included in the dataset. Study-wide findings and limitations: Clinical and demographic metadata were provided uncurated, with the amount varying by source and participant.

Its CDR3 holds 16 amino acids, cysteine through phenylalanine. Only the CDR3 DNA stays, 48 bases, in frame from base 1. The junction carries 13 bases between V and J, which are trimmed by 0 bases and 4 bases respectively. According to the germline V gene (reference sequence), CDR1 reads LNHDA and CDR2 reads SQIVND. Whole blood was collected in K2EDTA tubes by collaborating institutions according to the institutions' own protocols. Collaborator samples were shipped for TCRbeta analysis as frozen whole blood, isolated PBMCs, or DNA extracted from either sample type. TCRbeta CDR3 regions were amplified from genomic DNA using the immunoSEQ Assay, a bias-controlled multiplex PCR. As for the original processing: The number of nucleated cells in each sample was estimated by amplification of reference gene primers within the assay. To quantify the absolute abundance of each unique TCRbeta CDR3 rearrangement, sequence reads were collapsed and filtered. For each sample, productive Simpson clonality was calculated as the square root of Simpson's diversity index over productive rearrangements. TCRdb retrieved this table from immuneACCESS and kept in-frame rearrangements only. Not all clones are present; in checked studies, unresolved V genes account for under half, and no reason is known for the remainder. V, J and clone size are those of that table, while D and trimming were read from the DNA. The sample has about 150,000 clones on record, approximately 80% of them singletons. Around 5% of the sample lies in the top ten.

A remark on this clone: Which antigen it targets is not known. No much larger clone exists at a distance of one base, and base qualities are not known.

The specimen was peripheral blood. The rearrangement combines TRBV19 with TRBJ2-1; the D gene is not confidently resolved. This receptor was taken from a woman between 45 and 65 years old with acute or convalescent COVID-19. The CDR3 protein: CASSIDLTELYNEQFF. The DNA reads TGTGCCAGTAGTATAGATCTTACAGAACTTTACAATGAGCAGTTCTTC.